This passage covers 10 T cell receptor beta chains from one sample sequenced in a study of radiation and T cells in renal cell carcinoma. Noted time point: baseline pretreatment blood. Sample treatment: 15 Gy SBRT to primary tumor, nephrectomy 4 weeks later. Produced via immunoSEQ multiplex PCR; TCRdb's table is partial and in-frame only. The sample shows tens of thousands of clones, 82% of them seen only once. Source: blood, taken from a patient whose treatment included radiotherapy and nephrectomy. The receptors were sampled from a man in his 60s with renal cell carcinoma.

The CDR3 sequence is CASSPMGLGGGEQFF. In nucleotides, the CDR3 is TGTGCCAGCAGTCCGATGGGACTAGGTGGTGGTGAGCAGTTCTTC. This chain links TRBV27 with TRBJ2-1; the match to TRBD2 covers 8 bases. The CDR3 sequence is 15 residues long. The ends lost 5 bases at V and 9 bases at J; junction bases unmatched: 12. Germline V gene sequence: CDR1 MNHEY, CDR2 SMNVEV (reference sequence).

J is TRBJ1-1 and V is TRBV19; 7 nucleotides line up with TRBD1. This CDR3 has 14 residues. The germline V gene has CDR1 LNHDA and CDR2 SQIVND (reference sequence). Trimming at V came to 4 bases and at J to 2 bases, leaving 4 bases not matched to a gene. This CDR3 reads CASSKRTGNTEAFF. Here the CDR3 DNA reads TGTGCCAGTAGTAAACGGACAGGTAACACTGAAGCTTTCTTT.

The chain employs TRBV5-1 and TRBJ2-3; unclear D gene. Trimming took off 2 bases at V and 0 bases at J, with 4 bases between the two ends. The CDR3 has 13 residues. In germline, CDR1 is SGHRS, CDR2 YFSETQ. CDR3 bases: TGCGCCAGCAGCTTTGCTAGCACAGATACGCAGTATTTT. It specifies CASSFASTDTQYF.

The V and J genes are TRBV7-3 and TRBJ2-7, with 13 bases that match TRBD2. CDR3 size: 15 residues. Germline CDR1 and CDR2: SGHTA and FQGTGA. V was clipped by 5 bases and J by 4 bases; unmatched bases: 5. The CDR3 region is CASSPGLAGEYEQYF. The CDR3 nucleotides read TGTGCCAGCAGCCCTGGACTAGCGGGAGAATACGAGCAGTACTTC.

V and J are TRBV28 and TRBJ2-7; D might be TRBD1 (7 bases). The V gene's germline CDR1 is MDHEN and CDR2 SYDVKM. The CDR3 runs 16 residues. Trimming took 1 base from V and 3 from J, leaving 16 bases between them. The CDR3 loop is CASSLSAGGPHYEQYF. The DNA of the CDR3 is TGTGCCAGCAGTTTATCTGCAGGGGGGCCTCACTACGAGCAGTACTTC.

CDR3 sequence (DNA): TGTGCCAGCAGCCGCGGCCCTAGCTCTGGAAACACCATATATTTT. This sequence encodes CASSRGPSSGNTIYF. The chain is built from TRBV7-2 and TRBJ1-3; D gene ambiguous. CDR3 length: 15 amino acids. Trimming cost V 5 bases and J 0 bases, with 11 bases left between them. CDR1 SGHTA and CDR2 FQGNSA come from the germline V gene.

The gene calls are TRBV5-1 and TRBJ2-2, with 14 bases identical to TRBD2. Germline trimming cut 3 bases from V and 6 bases from J; bases unmatched to any gene: 4. Germline V CDR1 and CDR2: SGHRS, YFSETQ. This CDR3 has 16 residues. The CDR3 is CASSSLGLAGAGELFF. The CDR3 DNA sequence: TGCGCCAGCAGCTCGTTGGGACTAGCGGGAGCCGGGGAGCTGTTTTTT.

The V and J genes are TRBV9 and TRBJ2-3; D perhaps matches TRBD2 (5 bases). The V and J ends lost 2 bases and 8 bases respectively, with 21 bases between them. This CDR3 is built from 16 residues. Germline V gene lookup returns CDR1 SGDLS and CDR2 YYNGEE. This chain's CDR3 is CASSVGLGGADGTQYF. The CDR3 DNA reads TGTGCCAGCAGCGTTGGTCTTGGTGGAGCGGATGGTACGCAGTATTTT.

This CDR3 reads CASSRPGGTEAFF. Here the CDR3 DNA reads TGTGCCAGCAGCAGACCAGGGGGCACTGAAGCTTTCTTT. The gene calls are TRBV7-8 and TRBJ1-1; 7 nucleotides match TRBD1. Germline V lookup: CDR1 SGHVS, CDR2 FQNEAQ. This CDR3 spans 13 amino acids. The ends lost 5 bases at V and 4 bases at J; junction bases unmatched: 4.

This clone was observed a handful of times. This chain uses TRBV27 with TRBJ1-1; 7 nucleotides align to TRBD1. CDR1 is MNHEY and CDR2 is SMNVEV in the germline V gene (reference sequence). The CDR3 consists of 14 residues. Germline trimming cut 6 bases from V and 0 bases from J; bases unmatched to any gene: 4. CDR3 residues: CASRRDRLNTEAFF. CDR3 nucleotide sequence: TGTGCCAGCAGGAGGGACAGATTGAACACTGAAGCTTTCTTT.